This TCR beta chain was identified in a study of cytomegalovirus exposure and HLA in healthy donors. General study results and limits: The TCR clusters that emerged in the first cohort tended, a later analysis found, to co-occur in the approximately 110 validation repertoires.

Some clones are missing from TCRdb's copy, which holds only in-frame ones; the method was immunoSEQ multiplex PCR. The sample lists approximately 200,000 clones, approximately 90% occurring once. As concerns this clone: Its cognate antigen is unknown.

This sequence was found in a woman aged 18-35 years in good health and CMV-seronegative. Sequenced: PBMCs.

In DNA form, the CDR3 reads TGTGCCAGTAGTATGCGCCAGACAGGGGGGTCTTACGAGCAGTACTTC. Translated: CASSMRQTGGSYEQYF. V and J are TRBV19 and TRBJ2-7, with 9 bases that match TRBD1. This CDR3 region has 16 residues. CDR1 and CDR2 from the germline V gene are LNHDA and SQIVND (reference sequence). Trimming cost V 3 bases and J 4 bases; bases outside gene matches: 10.